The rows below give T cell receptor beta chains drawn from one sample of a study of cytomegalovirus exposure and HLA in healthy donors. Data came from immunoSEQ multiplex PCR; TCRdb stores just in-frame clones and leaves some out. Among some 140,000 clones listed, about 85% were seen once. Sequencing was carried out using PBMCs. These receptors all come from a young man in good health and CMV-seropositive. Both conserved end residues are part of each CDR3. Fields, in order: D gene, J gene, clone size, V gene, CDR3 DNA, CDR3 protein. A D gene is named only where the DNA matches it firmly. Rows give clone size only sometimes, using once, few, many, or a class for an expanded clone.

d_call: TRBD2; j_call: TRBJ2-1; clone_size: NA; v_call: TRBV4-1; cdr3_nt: TGCGCCAGCAGCCGGGATACTAGCGGGAGTAACTATGAGCAGTTCTTC; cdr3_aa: CASSRDTSGSNYEQFF
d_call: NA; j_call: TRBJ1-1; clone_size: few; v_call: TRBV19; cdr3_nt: TGTGCCAGTAGTATAGGTGCGGGCAACACTGAAGCTTTCTTT; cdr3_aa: CASSIGAGNTEAFF
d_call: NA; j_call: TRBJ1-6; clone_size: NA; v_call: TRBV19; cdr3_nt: TGTGCCAGTCAGAAGGGAGTGTCTAATTCACCCCTCCACTTT; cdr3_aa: CASQKGVSNSPLHF
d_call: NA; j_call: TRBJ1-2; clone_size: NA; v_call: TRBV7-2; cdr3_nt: TGTGCCAGCAGCTTAGAGGGAAGGGGGAACACCTTC; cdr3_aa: CASSLEGRGNTF
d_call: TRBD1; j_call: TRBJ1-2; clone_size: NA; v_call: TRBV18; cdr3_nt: TGTGCCAGCTCACCAGAGAGCAGGGGGCGACGGGGCTACACCTTC; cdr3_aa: CASSPESRGRRGYTF
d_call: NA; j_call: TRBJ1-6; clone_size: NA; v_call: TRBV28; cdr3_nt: TGTGCCAGCAGTACCCTCGACTCTTCACCCCTCCACTTT; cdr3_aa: CASSTLDSSPLHF
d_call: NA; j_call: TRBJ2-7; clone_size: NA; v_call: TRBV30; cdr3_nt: TGTGCCTGGACAGGGGCCAGACCCTACGAGCAGTACTTC; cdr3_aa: CAWTGARPYEQYF
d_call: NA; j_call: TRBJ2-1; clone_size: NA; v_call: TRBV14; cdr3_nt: TGTGCCAGCAGCCAAGATCTTAACGGAGCGGGCTACAATGAGCAGTTCTTC; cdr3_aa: CASSQDLNGAGYNEQFF
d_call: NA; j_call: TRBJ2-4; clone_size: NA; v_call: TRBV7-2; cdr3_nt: TGTGCCAGCAGCTTAACCCCGGTACTAGCCAAAAACATTCAGTACTTC; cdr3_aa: CASSLTPVLAKNIQYF
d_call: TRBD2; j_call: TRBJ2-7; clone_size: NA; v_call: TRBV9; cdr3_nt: TGTGCCAGCAGCGTAGGTACGAGCGGGAGGGGCGAGCAGTACTTC; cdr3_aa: CASSVGTSGRGEQYF
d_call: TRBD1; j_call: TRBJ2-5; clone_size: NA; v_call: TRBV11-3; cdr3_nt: TGTGCCAGCAGCAAATCACAGGGGCCCCAGTACTTC; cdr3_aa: CASSKSQGPQYF
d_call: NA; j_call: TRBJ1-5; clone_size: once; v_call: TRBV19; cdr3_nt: TGTGCCAGTAGTACACCGGGGGCGGGGGGTCAGCCCCAGCATTTT; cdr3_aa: CASSTPGAGGQPQHF
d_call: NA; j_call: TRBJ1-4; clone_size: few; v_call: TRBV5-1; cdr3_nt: TGCGCCAGCAGCTTGGTTTCAGGCGATAATGAAAAACTGTTTTTT; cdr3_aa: CASSLVSGDNEKLFF
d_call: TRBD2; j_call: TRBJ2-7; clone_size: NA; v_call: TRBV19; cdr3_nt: TGTGCCAGTAGTTCGATTGCGGGAGCCCCCTACGAGCAGTACTTC; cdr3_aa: CASSSIAGAPYEQYF
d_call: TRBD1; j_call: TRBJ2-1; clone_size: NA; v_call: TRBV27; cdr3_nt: TGTGCCAGCACGGGACAGCTCTACAATGAGCAGTTCTTC; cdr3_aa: CASTGQLYNEQFF
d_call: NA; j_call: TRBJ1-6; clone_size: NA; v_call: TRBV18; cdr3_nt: TGTGCCAGCTCACCACCTGTACACTCCTATAATTCACCCCTCCACTTT; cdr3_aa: CASSPPVHSYNSPLHF
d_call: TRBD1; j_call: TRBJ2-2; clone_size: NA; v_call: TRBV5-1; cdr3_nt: TGCGCCAGCAGCCCATACGGACAGGACACCGGGGAGCTGTTTTTT; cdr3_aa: CASSPYGQDTGELFF
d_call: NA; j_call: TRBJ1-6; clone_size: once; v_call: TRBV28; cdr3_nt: TGTGCCAGCAGACCCCAGCAGACAGCCTATAATTCACCCCTCCACTTT; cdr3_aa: CASRPQQTAYNSPLHF
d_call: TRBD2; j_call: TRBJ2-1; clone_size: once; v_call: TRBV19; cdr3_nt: TGTGCCAGTAGTGTACTAGCGGGGGATTACAATGAGCAGTTCTTC; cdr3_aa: CASSVLAGDYNEQFF
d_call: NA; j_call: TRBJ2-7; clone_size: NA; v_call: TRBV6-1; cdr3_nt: TGTGCCAGCCAACCCCGGACAGCATACCACGAGCAGTACTTC; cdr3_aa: CASQPRTAYHEQYF
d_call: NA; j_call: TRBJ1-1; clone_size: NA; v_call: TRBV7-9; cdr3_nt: TGTGCCAGCAGCTTAGTGGGTCAGGGCACTGAAGCTTTCTTT; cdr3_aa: CASSLVGQGTEAFF
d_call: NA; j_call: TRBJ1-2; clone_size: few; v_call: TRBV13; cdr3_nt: TGTGCCAGCAGCCTCCCCCCCGCAGATAACTATGGCTACACCTTC; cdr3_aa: CASSLPPADNYGYTF
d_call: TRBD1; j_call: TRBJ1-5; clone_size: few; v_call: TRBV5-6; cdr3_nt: TGTGCCAGCAGCTTCGGGACAGGGGGCGGCGGGCATCAGCCCCAGCATTTT; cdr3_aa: CASSFGTGGGGHQPQHF
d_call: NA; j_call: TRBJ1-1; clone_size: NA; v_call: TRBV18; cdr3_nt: TGTGCCAGCTCACCACCGGGGAGAATGAACACTGAAGCTTTCTTT; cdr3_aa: CASSPPGRMNTEAFF
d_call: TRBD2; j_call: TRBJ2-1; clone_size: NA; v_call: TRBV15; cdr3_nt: TGTGCCACCAGTTTAGCGGGGAGCTCCTACAATGAGCAGTTCTTC; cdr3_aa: CATSLAGSSYNEQFF
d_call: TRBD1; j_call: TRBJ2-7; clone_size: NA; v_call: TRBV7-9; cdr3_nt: TGTGCCACCAAAACATCCGACAGGGCCCACGAGCAGTACTTC; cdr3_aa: CATKTSDRAHEQYF
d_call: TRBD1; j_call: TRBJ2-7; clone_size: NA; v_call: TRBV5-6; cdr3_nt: TGTGCCAGCAGCACTCGACGGACAGGGAGAGTGGGTTACGAGCAGTACTTC; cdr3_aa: CASSTRRTGRVGYEQYF
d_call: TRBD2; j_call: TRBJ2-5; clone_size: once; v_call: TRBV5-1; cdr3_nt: TGCGCCAGCAGCCCTAGCGGGGGGCACCAAGAGACCCAGTACTTC; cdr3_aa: CASSPSGGHQETQYF
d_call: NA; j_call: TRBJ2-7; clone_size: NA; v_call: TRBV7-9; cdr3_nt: TGTGCCAGCAGCTTAGATAAGGCTAGCTCCTACGAGCAGTACTTC; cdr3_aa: CASSLDKASSYEQYF
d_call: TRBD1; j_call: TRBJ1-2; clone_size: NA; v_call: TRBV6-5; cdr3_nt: TGTGCCAGCAGTTGGGGGACAGGGAATGGCTACACCTTC; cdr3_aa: CASSWGTGNGYTF
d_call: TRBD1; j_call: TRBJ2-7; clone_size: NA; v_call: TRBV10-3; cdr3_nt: TGTGCTACCGCGGGACAGGGCAACGAGCAGTACTTC; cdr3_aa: CATAGQGNEQYF
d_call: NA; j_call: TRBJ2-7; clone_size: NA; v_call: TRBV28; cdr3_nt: TGTGCCAGCAGTTTTCATTTTTCCGGAGGCGCCTACGAGCAGTACTTC; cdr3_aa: CASSFHFSGGAYEQYF
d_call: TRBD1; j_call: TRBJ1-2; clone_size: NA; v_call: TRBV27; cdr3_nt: TGTGCCAGCAGTTTGGATCGGACAGGGGGCAACTATGGCTACACCTTC; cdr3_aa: CASSLDRTGGNYGYTF
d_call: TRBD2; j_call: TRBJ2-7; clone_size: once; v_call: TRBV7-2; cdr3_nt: TGTGCCAGCAGCTTAGGGACTAGCGGGGGGTCCTACGAGCAGTACTTC; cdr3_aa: CASSLGTSGGSYEQYF
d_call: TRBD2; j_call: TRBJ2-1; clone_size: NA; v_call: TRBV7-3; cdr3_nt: TGTGCCAGCAGCACCACTAGCGGCGAGCAGTTCTTC; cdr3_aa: CASSTTSGEQFF
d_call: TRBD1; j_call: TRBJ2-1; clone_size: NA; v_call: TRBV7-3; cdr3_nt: TGTGCCAGCAGCTACAGCTTCTATGGGACAGGTGAGGGGAATGAGCAGTTCTTC; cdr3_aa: CASSYSFYGTGEGNEQFF
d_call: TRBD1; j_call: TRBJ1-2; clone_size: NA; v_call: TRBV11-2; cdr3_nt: TGTGCCAGCAGCTCACGGACAGGGAGTGTTTATGGCTACACCTTC; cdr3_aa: CASSSRTGSVYGYTF
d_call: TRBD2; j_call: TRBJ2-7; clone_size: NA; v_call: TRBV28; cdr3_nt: TGTGCCAGCAGTGGGCCGTCTAGCGGACCCTACGAGCAGTACTTC; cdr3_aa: CASSGPSSGPYEQYF
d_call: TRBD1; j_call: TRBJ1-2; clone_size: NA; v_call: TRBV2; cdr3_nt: TGTGCCAGCAGCCCACAGGGGGCGGCCTATGGCTACACCTTC; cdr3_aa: CASSPQGAAYGYTF
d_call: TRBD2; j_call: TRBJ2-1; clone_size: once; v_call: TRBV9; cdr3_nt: TGTGCCAGCAGCGTAGAGGGACTAGTGTACAATGAGCAGTTCTTC; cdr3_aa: CASSVEGLVYNEQFF
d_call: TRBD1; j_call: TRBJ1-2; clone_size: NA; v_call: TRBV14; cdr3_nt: TGTGCCAGCAGCCAAGATCCGACAGGGGTTCATGGCTACACCTTC; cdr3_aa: CASSQDPTGVHGYTF
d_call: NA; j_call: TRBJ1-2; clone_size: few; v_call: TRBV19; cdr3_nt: TGTGCCAGTAGTATCGGGGGGGGCGACTATGGCTACACCTTC; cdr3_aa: CASSIGGGDYGYTF
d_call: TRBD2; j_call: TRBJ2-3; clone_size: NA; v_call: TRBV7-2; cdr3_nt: TGTGCCAGCAGCTTAGCGCTAGCGGGCACAGATACGCAGTATTTT; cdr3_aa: CASSLALAGTDTQYF
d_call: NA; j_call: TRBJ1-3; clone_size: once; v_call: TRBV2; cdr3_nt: TGTGCCAGCAGGCTAGGGGTTACTGGAAACACCATATATTTT; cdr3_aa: CASRLGVTGNTIYF
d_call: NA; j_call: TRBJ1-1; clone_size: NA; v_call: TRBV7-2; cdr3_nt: TGTGCCAGCAGGGGCCCAGGGAGGACTGAAGCTTTCTTT; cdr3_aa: CASRGPGRTEAFF
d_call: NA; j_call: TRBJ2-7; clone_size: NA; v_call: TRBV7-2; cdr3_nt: TGTGCCAGCAGCTTAGCCGGCGAGCAGTACTTC; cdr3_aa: CASSLAGEQYF